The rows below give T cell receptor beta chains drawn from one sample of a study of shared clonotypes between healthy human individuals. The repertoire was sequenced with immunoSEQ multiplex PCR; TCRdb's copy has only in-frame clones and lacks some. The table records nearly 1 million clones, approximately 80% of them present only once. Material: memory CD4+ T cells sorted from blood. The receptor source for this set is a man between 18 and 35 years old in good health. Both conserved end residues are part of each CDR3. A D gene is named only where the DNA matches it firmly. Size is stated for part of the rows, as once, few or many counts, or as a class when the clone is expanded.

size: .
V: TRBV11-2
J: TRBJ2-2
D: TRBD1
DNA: TGTGCCAGCAGGGGCCTACAGGGGTTGAACACCGGGGAGCTGTTTTTT
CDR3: CASRGLQGLNTGELFF

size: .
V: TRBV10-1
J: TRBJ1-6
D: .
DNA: TGCGCCAGCAGTGTGGGAACCACGAATTCACCCCTCCACTTT
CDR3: CASSVGTTNSPLHF

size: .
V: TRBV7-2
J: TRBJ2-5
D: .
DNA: TGTGCCAGCAGCGATGACAGGTCCGTGAGTGTACAAGAGACCCAGTACTTC
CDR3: CASSDDRSVSVQETQYF

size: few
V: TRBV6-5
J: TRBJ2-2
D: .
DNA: TGTGCCAGCAGGTACACAGGGACCGGGGAGCTGTTTTTT
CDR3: CASRYTGTGELFF

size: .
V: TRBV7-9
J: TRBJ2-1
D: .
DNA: TGTGCCAGCAGCTTAAATTTAGGATTCTCGACAGGGGAGGGTGAGCAGTTCTTC
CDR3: CASSLNLGFSTGEGEQFF

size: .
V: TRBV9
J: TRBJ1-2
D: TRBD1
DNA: TGTGCCAGCAGCGGCCCTCTACAGGGGAAGGGTGGCTACACCTTC
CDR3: CASSGPLQGKGGYTF

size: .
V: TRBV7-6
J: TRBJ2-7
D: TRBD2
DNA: TGTGCCAGCAGCTTAATGACGGGAGGGAGCTACGAGCAGTACTTC
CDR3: CASSLMTGGSYEQYF

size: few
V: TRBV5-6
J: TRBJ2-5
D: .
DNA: TGTGCCAGCAGCTCGACAGTCCAAGAGACCCAGTACTTC
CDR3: CASSSTVQETQYF

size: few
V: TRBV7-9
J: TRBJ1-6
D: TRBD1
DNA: TGTGCCAGCAGCGTGACAGGGACTAATTCACCCCTCCACTTT
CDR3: CASSVTGTNSPLHF

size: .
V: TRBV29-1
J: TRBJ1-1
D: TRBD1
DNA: TGCAGCGTCACACCGACAGGGGTTAACACTGAAGCTTTCTTT
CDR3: CSVTPTGVNTEAFF

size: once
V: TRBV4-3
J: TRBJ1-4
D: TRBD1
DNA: TGCGCCAGCAGCCAACGCCCCTTGGGAGCGGGACAGACCGCAACTAATGAAAAACTGTTTTTT
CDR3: CASSQRPLGAGQTATNEKLFF

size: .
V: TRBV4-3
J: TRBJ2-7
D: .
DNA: TGCGCCAGCAGCCAAGGTCCCTCCAGGGGGGCCTACGAGCAGTACTTC
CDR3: CASSQGPSRGAYEQYF